Detailed here is one TCR beta chain. The germline V and J ends were trimmed by 0 bases and 8 bases, with 13 bases remaining between them. Germline CDR1 and CDR2: MRHNA and SNTAGT. The CDR3 has 14 amino acids. Profiling relied on immunoSEQ multiplex PCR, and the TCRdb table lists in-frame clones only, not all of them. The table lists 50,000 to 70,000 clones, about 68% of them singletons. The data were taken from a study of memory CD4+ T cells and cytomegalovirus serostatus. Study-wide background: Donors were healthy Belgian adults, about ten CMV seropositive and about 24 seronegative.

The sort gate was single viable CD3+CD4+CD8-CD45RO+ cells for memory CD4+ T cells. This rearrangement joins TRBV6-4 to TRBJ1-2; D is uncertain. The source is an adult in good health and CMV-seropositive. Input material: memory CD4+ T cells from blood. The CDR3 loop is CASSDSRGLGGYTF. CDR3 nucleotide sequence: TGTGCCAGCAGTGACTCGAGAGGTCTTGGGGGCTACACCTTC.